Listed here is a single T cell receptor (beta chain). V was clipped by 3 bases and J by 4 bases; unmatched bases: 5. There are 16 residues in the CDR3. Germline V CDR1 and CDR2: KGHSH, LQKENI. The sample originates from a study of shared clonotypes between healthy human individuals. About the research overall: Three CD4 naive, three CD4 memory, two CD8 naive and one CD8 memory plate were used per donor.

Healthy and HIV-negative, the adult donors had no recent acute infections or vaccinations. CD4+ cell separation produced CD45RA+ naive and CD45RA-negative memory subsets. The data were produced by immunoSEQ multiplex PCR, yet TCRdb's version contains in-frame clones alone and is incomplete. The table shows about 1.1 million clones, with about 72% occurring only once. The receptor was derived from a young man in good health. Some clones in this sample may be carry-over from other donors' samples. The gene calls are TRBV18 and TRBJ2-1, with TRBD2 matching 11 bases. The sequenced sample was memory CD4+ T cells from PBMCs. Subset: CD45RA-negative fraction. The DNA of the CDR3 is TGTGCCAGCTCACCTAAGACTAGCGGGACATACAATGAGCAGTTCTTC. Residues: CASSPKTSGTYNEQFF.